This TCR beta chain was recorded in a study of CD8 T cell repertoires and HIV-1 epitope variants. About the study: Controls were a CMV, EBV and flu pool, Ebola AY9, and no peptide.

Study-level results: Most of the nine antigen-specific clonotypes appeared cross-reactive to autologous or escape variants.

Regarding this clone: Its antigen is not known.

Sequencing used immunoSEQ multiplex PCR; TCRdb keeps in-frame clones, though not all of them. The sample lists thousands of clones; around two thirds were seen once. The CDR3 length is 14 residues. CDR1 MDHEN and CDR2 SYDVKM come from the germline V gene. Trimming left V 4 bases short and J 2 bases short, with 11 bases between. The chain carries TRBV28 and TRBJ2-5; a possible D gene is TRBD2 (5 bases). The sequenced sample consisted of cultured CD8+ T cells derived from PBMCs. This sequence was found in a male donor with HIV. The CDR3 nucleotides read TGTGCCAGCAGTTCTAGACTATTACAAGAGACCCAGTACTTC. Translated, it gives CASSSRLLQETQYF.